A single sample gave rise to the 25 T cell receptor beta chains below, sequenced in a study of OX40 agonist ivuxolimab in advanced cancers. Using immunoSEQ multiplex PCR, the repertoire was profiled, and TCRdb retains in-frame clones only, with some absent. The table has 78,000 or so clones, about 89% seen once. The starting material was CD4+ or CD8+ T cells sorted from blood, obtained in a trial of the OX40 agonist ivuxolimab. The receptors come from an adult with an advanced solid tumor such as melanoma, head and neck, liver or kidney cancer.

The chain couples TRBV6-1 to TRBJ1-3; D is undetermined. Germline loops: CDR1 MNHNS, CDR2 SASEGT. The CDR3 totals 13 residues. V lost 3 bases, J lost 4 bases, and 7 bases lay in between. CDR3 in DNA: TGTGCCAGCAGTGAGATTAAAGGAAACACCATATATTTT. This sequence encodes CASSEIKGNTIYF.

This sequence joins TRBV30 and TRBJ2-7; D is unclear. The length of the CDR3 is 14 residues. From germline, CDR1 is GTSNPN and CDR2 SVGIG (reference sequence). Trimming pared 1 base from V and 2 bases from J, leaving 12 bases between. The CDR3: CAWSEQNPPYEQYF. The DNA for the CDR3 is TGTGCCTGGAGTGAACAGAACCCTCCCTACGAGCAGTACTTC. The variable domain in full, with the rest retrieved from reference TRBV30 and TRBJ2-7, is SQTIHQWPATLVQPVGSPLSLECTVEGTSNPNLYWYRQAAGRGLQLLFYSVGIGQISSEVPQNLSASRPQDRQFILSSKKLLLSDSGFYLCAWSEQNPPYEQYFGPGTRLTVT.

This clone has just one count. The chain links TRBV6-1 to TRBJ2-7; D perhaps matches TRBD1 (6 bases). Germline CDR1 MNHNS, CDR2 SASEGT. This CDR3 is 15 amino acids long. V lost 6 bases and J lost 7, with 22 bases in between. CDR3 sequence reads: CASSAIWDIRGEQYF. DNA for the CDR3: TGTGCCAGCAGCGCCATATGGGACATCCGCGGAGAGCAGTACTTC.

The CDR3 here is CASVMGGSRQETQYF. DNA for the CDR3: TGTGCCAGCGTCATGGGGGGAAGTCGGCAAGAGACCCAGTACTTC. The rearrangement uses TRBV28 and TRBJ2-5; D is perhaps TRBD2 (6 bases). The CDR3 is 15 amino acids. Trimming shortened V by 8 bases and J by 2 bases, and 18 bases separated the two germline ends. Germline V CDR1 and CDR2: MDHEN, SYDVKM. Drawing the rest from reference TRBV28 and TRBJ2-5, the complete variable domain is DVKVTQSSRYLVKRTGEKVFLECVQDMDHENMFWYRQDPGLGLRLIYFSYDVKMKEKGDIPEGYSVSREKKERFSLILESASTNQTSMYLCASVMGGSRQETQYFGPGTRLLVL.

This chain links TRBV7-8 with TRBJ2-7; TRBD1 might be the D (5 bases). Per germline, CDR1 SGHVS and CDR2 FQNEAQ. CDR3 size: 14 residues. Trimming cost V 0 bases and J 2 bases, with 8 bases left between them. DNA for the CDR3: TGTGCCAGCAGCTTAGCGGACACGACCTACGAGCAGTACTTC. Residues: CASSLADTTYEQYF.

The V call is TRBV7-9, the J call TRBJ1-5; D remains ambiguous. Per the germline V gene, CDR1 is SEHNR and CDR2 is FQNEAQ (reference sequence). V was clipped by 4 bases and J by 4 bases, with 8 bases between them. This CDR3 contains 13 residues. The CDR3 region has the DNA TGTGCCAGCAGCTCGCAGGAAAATCAGCCCCAGCATTTT. It specifies CASSSQENQPQHF.

This clone showed up just a few times. This chain links TRBV30 with TRBJ1-1; D not resolved. From germline, CDR1 is GTSNPN and CDR2 SVGIG (reference sequence). CDR3 length equals 12 residues. Trimming shortened V by 5 bases and J by 3 bases, and 10 bases separated the two germline ends. CDR3 bases: TGTGCCTGGCGGGAGATTTACACTGAAGCTTTCTTT. Protein sequence: CAWREIYTEAFF. The full variable domain, in which reference TRBV30 and TRBJ1-1 provide the parts outside the CDR3, is SQTIHQWPATLVQPVGSPLSLECTVEGTSNPNLYWYRQAAGRGLQLLFYSVGIGQISSEVPQNLSASRPQDRQFILSSKKLLLSDSGFYLCAWREIYTEAFFGQGTRLTVV.

The CDR3 loop reads CASSTSYGRGADTQYF. For the CDR3, the DNA is TGTGCCAGTAGTACGTCTTACGGGAGAGGTGCAGATACGCAGTATTTT. The chain combines TRBV19 with TRBJ2-3; possible D gene TRBD2, 6 bases. This CDR3 contains 16 residues. Germline V gives CDR1 LNHDA, CDR2 SQIVND (reference sequence). V was shortened by 4 bases and J by 4 bases, with 18 bases between the two germline ends.

The chain couples TRBV19 to TRBJ2-1, with a weak D call TRBD2 (6 bases). CDR1 and CDR2 from the germline V gene are LNHDA and SQIVND (reference sequence). Deletions cut 5 bases from V and 1 base from J, with 9 bases between. CDR3 length equals 14 residues. The DNA of the CDR3 is TGTGCCAGTAGTCGCGGGGAATCCTACAATGAGCAGTTCTTC. This translates into CASSRGESYNEQFF.

The chain has TRBV5-4 and TRBJ2-7; 9 bases map to TRBD2. V was pared by 4 bases and J by 4 bases, with 21 bases of the junction left unmatched. This CDR3 region has 19 residues. CDR1 is SGHNT and CDR2 is YYREEE in the germline V gene (reference sequence). The DNA for the CDR3 is TGTGCCAGCAGCGAAATAGTCCGCGGGGGGGCCTTTTTATTATACGAGCAGTACTTC. It yields the protein CASSEIVRGGAFLLYEQYF.

The chain is built from TRBV7-9 and TRBJ1-4; D is uncertain. CDR1 and CDR2 (germline): SEHNR, FQNEAQ (reference sequence). V lost 1 base and J lost 4, with 7 bases in between. The CDR3 is 14 amino acids. The CDR3 coding sequence is TGTGCCAGCAGCTTAGAACACCTTAATGAAAAACTGTTTTTT. As protein: CASSLEHLNEKLFF. The full variable domain, completed using reference TRBV7-9 and TRBJ1-4, is DTGVSQNPRHKITKRGQNVTFRCDPISEHNRLYWYRQTLGQGPEFLTYFQNEAQLEKSRLLSDRFSAERPKGSFSTLEIQRTEQGDSAMYLCASSLEHLNEKLFFGSGTQLSVL.

The chain joins TRBV5-4 to TRBJ2-5; no definite D call. Germline loops: CDR1 SGHNT, CDR2 YYREEE (reference sequence). The CDR3 extends over 13 amino acids. Trimming stripped 0 bases from V and 2 bases from J, with 5 bases between. DNA of the CDR3: TGTGCCAGCAGCTTGGGGCAGCAAGAGACCCAGTACTTC. Its protein product is CASSLGQQETQYF.

V usage is TRBV2 and J usage is TRBJ1-1; D remains ambiguous. Deletions cut 11 bases from V and 0 bases from J, with 19 bases between. CDR1 SNHLY and CDR2 FYNNEI come from the germline V gene. The CDR3 runs to 15 residues. The CDR3 DNA is TGTGCCTCTATCAGGTCGGGCGGGTTGAACACTGAAGCTTTCTTT. The encoded protein is CASIRSGGLNTEAFF.

This chain connects TRBV18 to TRBJ2-6; TRBD2 is a possible D gene (5 bases). The CDR3 contains 16 residues. Germline CDR1 reads KGHSH; CDR2 reads LQKENI. Trimming took off 2 bases at V and 2 bases at J, with 10 bases between the two ends. DNA for the CDR3: TGTGCCAGCTCACCAGGGGAGAGAGCTGGGGCCAACGTCCTGACTTTC. Its translation: CASSPGERAGANVLTF. Drawing the rest from reference TRBV18 and TRBJ2-6, the complete variable domain is NAGVMQNPRHLVRRRGQEARLRCSPMKGHSHVYWYRQLPEEGLKFMVYLQKENIIDESGMPKERFSAEFPKEGPSILRIQQVVRGDSAAYFCASSPGERAGANVLTFGAGSRLTVL.

The chain is built from TRBV6-6 and TRBJ2-1; no firm D call. The CDR3 sequence is 14 residues long. Trimming left V 0 bases short and J 7 bases short, with 10 bases between. Germline assignment: CDR1 MNHNY and CDR2 SVGAGI (reference sequence). DNA for the CDR3: TGTGCCAGCAGTTACTCGATCCACGGAAATGAGCAGTTCTTC. Its protein is CASSYSIHGNEQFF.

This clone is a singleton in its sample. CDR3 nucleotides: TGTGCCAGCAGGCGGACTAGCGGGATGATAACAGATACGCAGTATTTT. It codes for CASRRTSGMITDTQYF. The chain joins TRBV5-6 to TRBJ2-3, with TRBD2 matching 12 bases. The CDR3 consists of 16 residues. Germline V gene data show CDR1 as SGHDT and CDR2 as YYEEEE. V shed 5 bases, J shed 3 bases, and the junction held 7 bases outside the gene matches.

The V gene is TRBV28, the J gene TRBJ2-2; TRBD2 agrees at 15 bases. CDR1 and CDR2 from the germline V gene are MDHEN and SYDVKM. This CDR3 is built from 16 residues. V shed 6 bases and J 5 bases; nucleotides not matched to a gene: 4. The CDR3 nucleotides read TGTGCCAGCAGGGTCGGACTAGCGGGGGGGACCGGGGAGCTGTTTTTT. This encodes CASRVGLAGGTGELFF. The entire variable domain, with the rest obtained from reference TRBV28 and TRBJ2-2, is as follows: DVKVTQSSRYLVKRTGEKVFLECVQDMDHENMFWYRQDPGLGLRLIYFSYDVKMKEKGDIPEGYSVSREKKERFSLILESASTNQTSMYLCASRVGLAGGTGELFFGEGSRLTVL.

The chain has TRBV5-4 and TRBJ2-7; D remains unclear. The CDR3 consists of 14 residues. Germline-derived CDR1 and CDR2 are SGHNT and YYREEE (reference sequence). V dropped 4 bases and J dropped 5 bases, with 16 bases sitting between them. The CDR3 DNA reads TGTGCCAGCAGCCTCCGCGACCAGCACCACGAGCAGTACTTC. This translates into CASSLRDQHHEQYF. Using reference TRBV5-4 and TRBJ2-7 for the parts outside the CDR3, the full variable domain is ETGVTQSPTHLIKTRGQQVTLRCSSQSGHNTVSWYQQALGQGPQFIFQYYREEENGRGNFPPRFSGLQFPNYSSELNVNALELDDSALYLCASSLRDQHHEQYFGPGTRLTVT.

The chain couples TRBV5-1 to TRBJ2-6, with unresolved D. Trimming removed 6 bases from V and 2 bases from J, with 9 bases in between. This CDR3 contains 14 residues. Germline loops: CDR1 SGHRS, CDR2 YFSETQ. This CDR3 is CASNALTGANVLTF. The DNA of the CDR3 is TGCGCCAGCAACGCGTTGACTGGGGCCAACGTCCTGACTTTC.

The chain couples TRBV28 to TRBJ1-1, with 10 bases that match TRBD1. CDR1 is MDHEN, CDR2 SYDVKM, per germline. Trimming at V came to 4 bases and at J to 4 bases, leaving 6 bases not matched to a gene. The CDR3 length is 15 residues. The CDR3 bases are TGTGCCAGCAGTTCGACAGGGGGCTTGGGCACTGAAGCTTTCTTT. It specifies CASSSTGGLGTEAFF.

The chain couples TRBV7-2 to TRBJ1-5; the D gene is possibly TRBD1 (5 bases). Trimming shortened V by 5 bases and J by 6 bases, and 11 bases separated the two germline ends. The CDR3 consists of 13 residues. CDR1 and CDR2 from the germline V gene are SGHTA and FQGNSA. The CDR3 loop reads CASSTVTGQPQHF. CDR3 DNA: TGTGCCAGCAGCACGGTAACAGGTCAGCCCCAGCATTTT.

This CDR3 reads CASSLRQGRLIYEQYF. The DNA for the CDR3 is TGCGCCAGCAGCCTCAGACAGGGCCGATTAATTTACGAGCAGTACTTC. V gene TRBV5-1 combines with J gene TRBJ2-7; 7 bases agree with TRBD1. CDR3 length: 16 residues. V was pared by 4 bases and J by 4 bases, with 14 bases of the junction left unmatched. Germline CDR1 is SGHRS and CDR2 is YFSETQ.

Only a few counts were recorded for this clone. The sample contains more than one DNA sequence encoding this CDR3. The chain joins TRBV6-5 to TRBJ1-2; D gene unclear. The V end was cut by 6 bases, the J end by 2 bases, with 4 bases between. The CDR3 extends over 11 amino acids. Germline CDR1 MNHEY, CDR2 SVGAGI. The CDR3 here is CASRANYGYTF. The DNA for the CDR3 is TGTGCCAGCAGGGCGAACTATGGCTACACCTTC.

CDR3 region: CASSGAYSGANVLTF. CDR3 coding DNA: TGTGCCAGCAGCGGCGCTTACTCTGGGGCCAACGTCCTGACTTTC. The chain combines TRBV9 with TRBJ2-6; D gene uncertain. Germline V gene lookup returns CDR1 SGDLS and CDR2 YYNGEE. There are 15 residues in the CDR3. Between the trimmed V and J ends, which lost 3 bases and 0 bases, there was a span of 7 bases. Full variable domain (rest looked up from reference TRBV9 and TRBJ2-6): DSGVTQTPKHLITATGQRVTLRCSPRSGDLSVYWYQQSLDQGLQFLIQYYNGEERAKGNILERFSAQQFPDLHSELNLSSLELGDSALYFCASSGAYSGANVLTFGAGSRLTVL.

The chain uses TRBV7-2 and TRBJ2-3, with D uncertain. The CDR3 is 13 amino acids. The V end was cut by 6 bases, the J end by 6 bases, with 13 bases between. Germline V gene lookup returns CDR1 SGHTA and CDR2 FQGNSA. CDR3 sequence: CASRFLAGDTQYF. In DNA form, the CDR3 reads TGTGCCAGCAGGTTCCTGGCCGGGGATACGCAGTATTTT.